The following is a TCR beta chain sequence with its context. Its matching antigen is unknown. The record originates from a study of identical twins. Unique molecular identifiers were present on the cDNA, and a universal primer site came from template switching. TCRdb re-analysed the 5' RACE reads in MiXCR, keeping a single row per CDR3 protein. The sample includes 1.5 million to 2 million distinct CDR3 sequences, about 30% of them seen just once. Study conclusions and caveats: Carriage of fewer insertions was seen in abundant cord blood beta clonotypes, whereas memory repertoires showed none. Cross-sectional statistical analysis, not tracking of the same donors, underpinned the conclusions. Within monozygotic twins, out-of-frame TCR alpha sharing was underestimated by the models.

Germline values: CDR1 DFQATT, CDR2 SNEGSKA (reference sequence). Trimming cost V 0 bases and J 12 bases; bases outside gene matches: 18. This CDR3 region has 17 residues. The specimen was cord blood. The V and J genes are TRBV20-1 and TRBJ2-1; 9 bases map to TRBD2. This TCR derives from a newborn girl in good health. CDR3 in amino acids: CSARDKGGLALPVGQFF. The CDR3 DNA reads TGCAGTGCTAGAGACAAGGGGGGACTAGCATTACCGGTCGGGCAGTTCTTC.